Shown below are 5 T cell receptor beta chains from a single sample sequenced in a study of cytomegalovirus exposure and HLA in healthy donors. PCR amplification relied on 60 Vbeta primers (plus 13 Jbeta primers). This table comes from immunoSEQ multiplex PCR, and its TCRdb copy is limited to in-frame clones, with some not included. The sample shows roughly 200,000 clones, 70% to 90% of them seen only once. Specimen: PBMCs. The receptor set was obtained from a man younger than 40 in good health and CMV-seronegative.

V gene TRBV4-3 combines with J gene TRBJ1-2; TRBD1 matches 7 bases. Germline loops: CDR1 LGHNA, CDR2 YSLEER. There are 19 residues in the CDR3. V was pared by 0 bases and J by 1 base, with 14 bases of the junction left unmatched. The chain's CDR3 is CASSQEITWGQLINYGYTF. The CDR3 DNA follows: TGCGCCAGCAGCCAAGAAATAACTTGGGGACAGTTGATTAACTATGGCTACACCTTC.

The CDR3 region is CASSFRPEGNYGYTF. CDR3 nucleotides: TGTGCCAGCAGCTTCCGTCCTGAGGGTAACTATGGCTACACCTTC. The gene calls are TRBV5-6 and TRBJ1-2, with D unresolved. Between the trimmed V and J ends, which lost 2 bases and 1 base, there was a span of 12 bases. Germline values: CDR1 SGHDT, CDR2 YYEEEE. The CDR3 is 15 residues long.

The chain employs TRBV10-1 and TRBJ2-7; TRBD2 might be the D (6 bases). Germline CDR1 and CDR2: WNHNN and SYGVQD (reference sequence). V lost 0 bases and J lost 9, with 15 bases in between. The CDR3 covers 14 residues. This CDR3 reads CASSESEGRGRQYF. CDR3 in DNA: TGCGCCAGCAGTGAGTCGGAGGGGCGAGGTCGGCAGTACTTC.

Comments on this clone: Other DNA sequences within the sample encode an identical CDR3. This chain links TRBV28 with TRBJ2-7, with 7 bases lining up with TRBD1. V was pared by 5 bases and J by 4 bases, with 11 bases of the junction left unmatched. The germline gives CDR1 MDHEN, CDR2 SYDVKM. The CDR3 consists of 15 residues. In DNA form, the CDR3 reads TGTGCCAGCAGTACGGTTCGACAGGGTGGGTACGAGCAGTACTTC. Translated: CASSTVRQGGYEQYF.

The chain is built from TRBV6-5 and TRBJ1-5; TRBD1 might be the D (5 bases). This CDR3 comprises 15 residues. Germline-derived CDR1 and CDR2 are MNHEY and SVGAGI. V lost 9 bases to trimming and J lost 5 bases, with 20 bases between them. The CDR3 loop reads CASPHSGLTYQPQHF. Written as DNA, the CDR3 is TGTGCCAGTCCTCACTCGGGACTTACTTATCAGCCCCAGCATTTT.